This T cell receptor (beta chain) was recorded in a study of CD8+CD57+ T cells in acquired aplastic anemia. Turning to the study itself: Average DNA yield from sorted CD4+ and CD8+ cells was around 3 ug. CD4+ cells from healthy donors averaged roughly 9.9 million reads. Whole-study findings and limits: Around 27 was the count of CD8+ CDR3 sequences that patients shared with controls.

This clonotype showed up many times. No antigen is known for it. The TCR beta profiling, which covered VDJ combination and CDR3 sequence, was carried out using genomic DNA as the template. TCRdb called the reads again in MiXCR, with one record for every CDR3 protein. This table has some 130,000 distinct CDR3 sequences, about 40% appearing once. Germline CDR1 and CDR2: SGHNT and YYREEE (reference sequence). CDR3 length equals 13 residues. V lost 7 bases and J 3 bases, leaving 14 bases between the germline ends. The chain recombines TRBV5-4 with TRBJ2-7; D is tentatively TRBD1 or TRBD2 (5 bases each). The sample taken for sequencing was sorted CD4+, CD8+, or CD8+CD57+ T cells (not recorded which) from PBMCs. The sequence derives from a human donor in good health, serving as a control. CDR3 DNA: TGTGCCAGCGGCAAGAGGGGTGTCTACGAGCAGTACTTC. Its translation is CASGKRGVYEQYF.